The 21 T cell receptor beta chains reported below all come from one sample, sequenced in a study of T cells after posttransplantation cyclophosphamide. TCRdb's table, derived via immunoSEQ multiplex PCR, lists solely in-frame clones and lacks some. This table holds roughly 49,000 clones, roughly 84% found once. The material sequenced was PBMCs. These TCRs come from a man aged 30 to 39 with a blood cancer, CMV-positive, and with a related stem cell donor.

The V gene is TRBV4-2, the J gene TRBJ1-1; D is possibly TRBD1 (5 bases). The CDR3 totals 17 residues. Germline CDR1 LGHNA, CDR2 YNFKEQ. Trimming removed 2 bases at V and 1 base at J, with 17 bases between. The CDR3 is CASSQPAAQTGNTEAFF. In DNA form, the CDR3 reads TGTGCCAGCAGCCAACCGGCCGCCCAAACAGGGAACACTGAAGCTTTCTTT.

This clone has just one count. The chain couples TRBV5-1 to TRBJ2-2; 8 nucleotides align to TRBD2. The CDR3 length is 18 residues. Unmatched junction bases numbered 13, after V lost 5 bases and J lost 1 base. Per germline, CDR1 SGHRS and CDR2 YFSETQ. CDR3 sequence: CASSLIPPGGGNTGELFF. Written as DNA, the CDR3 is TGCGCCAGCAGTCTTATTCCTCCCGGGGGGGGGAACACCGGGGAGCTGTTTTTT.

The genes are TRBV18 and TRBJ2-7; TRBD1 agrees at 7 bases. Germline V gene data show CDR1 as KGHSH and CDR2 as LQKENI. The CDR3 sequence is 12 residues long. The V segment lost 4 bases and the J segment 6 bases; nucleotides outside the gene matches: 3. The CDR3 region is CASSQQGSEQYF. In nucleotides, the CDR3 is TGTGCCAGCTCACAACAGGGGAGCGAGCAGTACTTC.

Only a few counts were recorded for this clone. The CDR3 DNA reads TGTGCCAGCATCAGGGACAGGGCTGGAAACACCATATATTTT. It encodes CASIRDRAGNTIYF. V and J are TRBV6-1 and TRBJ1-3; the match to TRBD1 covers 9 bases. The junction had 3 bases not matched to a gene; V was cut back by 7 bases and J by 2 bases. This CDR3 region has 14 residues. Germline CDR1 and CDR2: MNHNS and SASEGT.

In this sample, this clone turned up once. The chain is built from TRBV9 and TRBJ2-6, with D perhaps matching TRBD1 (6 bases). CDR1 is SGDLS, CDR2 YYNGEE, per germline. Between the trimmed V and J ends, which lost 0 bases and 2 bases, there was a span of 9 bases. The CDR3 runs to 16 residues. The CDR3 reads CASSVVRGAGANVLTF. CDR3 in DNA: TGTGCCAGCAGCGTAGTCAGGGGCGCTGGGGCCAACGTCCTGACTTTC.

The chain uses TRBV5-6 and TRBJ2-5; 10 positions match TRBD2. The trim removed 2 bases at V and 3 bases at J, leaving 7 bases unmatched. CDR3 length: 16 amino acids. CDR1 is SGHDT and CDR2 is YYEEEE in the germline V gene. CDR3 DNA: TGTGCCAGCAGCTTCTCAGCGGGAGGGGGAAAAGAGACCCAGTACTTC. Translating it yields CASSFSAGGGKETQYF.

This clone was seen more than once but under ten times. The rearrangement joins TRBV6-4 to TRBJ2-3, with 7 bases fitting TRBD2. Germline V gene lookup returns CDR1 MRHNA and CDR2 SNTAGT. Trimming at V came to 2 bases and at J to 1 base, leaving 6 bases not matched to a gene. The CDR3 is made up of 16 amino acids. CDR3 residues: CASSDKVGGGTDTQYF. CDR3 nucleotide sequence: TGTGCCAGCAGTGACAAGGTGGGAGGGGGCACAGATACGCAGTATTTT.

Written as DNA, the CDR3 is TGTGCCAGCAGTCACTCTGGGGCCAACGTCCTGACTTTC. Its protein product is CASSHSGANVLTF. The rearrangement uses TRBV7-9 and TRBJ2-6; D gene uncertain. V was trimmed by 6 bases and J by 0 bases, leaving 3 bases between them. CDR3 length: 13 residues. Looked up from germline, CDR1 is SEHNR and CDR2 is FQNEAQ (reference sequence).

The chain is built from TRBV7-2 and TRBJ2-1; 9 positions agree with TRBD1. V gave up 4 bases and J gave up 2 bases; unmatched junction bases: 3. Germline V gene lookup returns CDR1 SGHTA and CDR2 FQGNSA. The CDR3 is made up of 15 amino acids. The CDR3 DNA sequence: TGTGCCAGCAGCTCACAGGGGGCACCCTACAATGAGCAGTTCTTC. Its protein product is CASSSQGAPYNEQFF.

This chain connects TRBV19 to TRBJ2-7, with 9 bases identical to TRBD1. CDR1 is LNHDA and CDR2 is SQIVND in the germline V gene (reference sequence). The CDR3 consists of 15 residues. V lost 5 bases to trimming and J lost 5 bases; unmatched junction nucleotides: 10. CDR3 sequence (DNA): TGTGCCAGTAGTTTTCCAGGGACAGGGATCGACGAGCAGTACTTC. Protein sequence: CASSFPGTGIDEQYF.

The chain recombines TRBV18 with TRBJ1-4; TRBD1 agrees at 10 bases. The CDR3 is 20 residues long. V lost 3 bases, J lost 0 bases, and 13 bases stayed unmatched. CDR1 is KGHSH and CDR2 is LQKENI in the germline V gene. CDR3 sequence reads: CASSPTLGTGEGATNEKLFF. CDR3 coding DNA: TGTGCCAGCTCACCGACCCTCGGGACAGGGGAGGGAGCAACTAATGAAAAACTGTTTTTT.

The J gene is TRBJ2-3, the V gene TRBV7-9; TRBD1 might be the D (5 bases). Trimming took 4 bases from V and 3 from J, leaving 17 bases between them. CDR3 length equals 16 residues. Germline V gene data show CDR1 as SEHNR and CDR2 as FQNEAQ (reference sequence). This chain's CDR3 is CASSSLRVVVTDTQYF. CDR3 DNA sequence: TGTGCCAGCAGCTCACTCAGGGTCGTCGTGACAGATACGCAGTATTTT.

The chain carries TRBV27 and TRBJ1-2, with no clear D. Germline V lookup: CDR1 MNHEY, CDR2 SMNVEV (reference sequence). Trimming shortened V by 3 bases and J by 3 bases, and 11 bases separated the two germline ends. The CDR3 runs to 14 residues. In DNA form, the CDR3 reads TGTGCCAGCAGTTTGGACGGGATATACTATGGCTACACCTTC. This encodes CASSLDGIYYGYTF.

The chain employs TRBV5-6 and TRBJ2-7, with 7 bases fitting TRBD1. CDR1 is SGHDT and CDR2 is YYEEEE in the germline V gene. Trimming removed 0 bases from V and 0 bases from J; junction bases left unmatched: 3. This CDR3 is 15 amino acids long. CDR3 region: CASSLGPGGSYEQYF. CDR3 DNA: TGTGCCAGCAGCTTGGGGCCAGGGGGCTCCTACGAGCAGTACTTC.

This clone came up once. This chain uses TRBV7-2 with TRBJ2-4; possible D gene TRBD2, 6 bases. The CDR3 extends over 16 amino acids. V was clipped by 3 bases and J by 1 base, with 13 bases between them. CDR1 is SGHTA and CDR2 is FQGNSA in the germline V gene. CDR3 nucleotide sequence: TGTGCCAGCAGCTTCGGCGGGGCGGGGGCCAAAAACATTCAGTACTTC. Translating gives CASSFGGAGAKNIQYF. Using reference TRBV7-2 and TRBJ2-4 for the parts outside the CDR3, the full variable domain is GAGVSQSPSNKVTEKGKDVELRCDPISGHTALYWYRQSLGQGLEFLIYFQGNSAPDKSGLPSDRFSAERTGGSVSTLTIQRTQQEDSAVYLCASSFGGAGAKNIQYFGAGTRLSVL.

The CDR3 region is CATSRGRRESYEQYF. The CDR3 coding sequence is TGTGCCACCAGCAGGGGTAGGCGGGAGTCCTACGAGCAGTACTTC. The rearrangement uses TRBV15 and TRBJ2-5, with 7 bases lining up with TRBD2. The closer fit of TRBJ2-7 to the DNA end suggests the J call may be wrong. This CDR3 region has 15 residues. Germline V gene lookup returns CDR1 LNHNV and CDR2 YYDKDF (reference sequence).

This rearrangement joins TRBV9 to TRBJ2-5; no clear D gene. The J call may be faulty, since TRBJ2-7 better matches the DNA end. The CDR3 spans 16 residues. Germline V lookup: CDR1 SGDLS, CDR2 YYNGEE. CDR3 DNA: TGTGCCAGCAGCGTAGATCCCCAGCAGCGCATCTACGAGCAGTACTTC. Protein: CASSVDPQQRIYEQYF.

The chain recombines TRBV6-5 with TRBJ1-4; TRBD1 might be the D (6 bases). This CDR3 comprises 15 residues. Trimming stripped 0 bases from V and 2 bases from J, with 7 bases between. Germline assignment: CDR1 MNHEY and CDR2 SVGAGI. The CDR3, as DNA: TGTGCCAGCAGTTACTCCCAGGGGACTAATGAAAAACTGTTTTTT. Protein: CASSYSQGTNEKLFF.

J is TRBJ2-5 and V is TRBV11-1; 9 nucleotides line up with TRBD2. CDR3 size: 17 residues. Losses at the gene ends were 2 bases for V and 5 bases for J; bases not matched to a gene: 12. Germline V gene data show CDR1 as SGHAT and CDR2 as FQDESV (reference sequence). CDR3 DNA: TGTGCCAGCAGCTTAAGGCGGGGGGGCACTAGCTGGGAGACCCAGTACTTC. Translated, it gives CASSLRRGGTSWETQYF. The whole variable domain, remainder taken from reference TRBV11-1 and TRBJ2-5, is EAEVAQSPRYKITEKSQAVAFWCDPISGHATLYWYRQILGQGPELLVQFQDESVVDDSQLPKDRFSAERLKGVDSTLKIQPAELGDSAMYLCASSLRRGGTSWETQYFGPGTRLLVL.

V is TRBV5-1 and J is TRBJ2-5; D perhaps matches TRBD2 (6 bases). Germline assignment: CDR1 SGHRS and CDR2 YFSETQ. This CDR3 spans 13 amino acids. The V end lost 9 bases, the J end lost 3 bases, and 15 bases lay between the germline ends. The CDR3 region has the DNA TGCGCCAACGGGAGCGGGCTTAAAGAGACCCAGTACTTC. Its protein product is CANGSGLKETQYF.

The gene calls are TRBV7-2 and TRBJ2-7, with D possibly matching TRBD1 (6 bases). CDR3 length: 14 residues. From germline, CDR1 is SGHTA and CDR2 FQGNSA. The ends were cut back, 5 bases at V and 2 bases at J, with 13 bases in the middle. The CDR3 reads CASSPTPGAYEQYF. DNA for the CDR3: TGTGCCAGCAGCCCTACACCAGGGGCCTACGAGCAGTACTTC.